The 4 T cell receptor beta chains in this list originate from one sample, sequenced in a study of T-cell memory formation after mild COVID-19. MiXCR was run by TCRdb on the 5' RACE reads, yielding one entry per CDR3 protein. The sample has about 38,000 distinct CDR3 sequences, approximately 10% seen once. Sequenced sample: PBMCs or a T cell subset sorted from them (not recorded which). These receptor sequences come from a man between 18 and 29 years old who had mild COVID-19 (a few samples of this study predate the infection). Cell type and time point are not known.

The sample holds a few counts of this clonotype. V and J are TRBV10-3 and TRBJ2-3; D may be TRBD2 (6 bases). CDR1 is ENHRY, CDR2 SYGVKD, per germline. The CDR3 runs 10 residues. V shed 11 bases and J shed 4 bases, with 7 bases lying between them. DNA of the CDR3: TGTGCCTCGGGGGCAGATACGCAGTATTTT. Encoded protein: CASGADTQYF.

This clonotype was seen many times. This sequence joins TRBV4-3 and TRBJ2-7, with D uncertain. The CDR3 consists of 15 residues. V lost 3 bases, J lost 3 bases, and 15 bases lay in between. The germline CDR1 and CDR2 sequences are LGHNA and YSLEER. The CDR3 is CASSQASTSYYEQYF. Written as DNA, the CDR3 is TGCGCCAGCAGCCAGGCCAGCACCTCCTACTACGAGCAGTACTTC.

This clonotype came up many times. V usage is TRBV5-1 and J usage is TRBJ2-7; perhaps TRBD1 as D (6 bases). The CDR3 is 13 amino acids. Trimming took off 3 bases at V and 3 bases at J, with 10 bases between the two ends. CDR1 SGHRS and CDR2 YFSETQ come from the germline V gene. The CDR3 region is CASSWGQDYEQYF. DNA of the CDR3: TGCGCCAGCAGCTGGGGGCAGGACTACGAGCAGTACTTC.

Many counts were recorded for this clonotype. The J gene is TRBJ2-2, the V gene TRBV6-5; the D gene is possibly TRBD2 (5 bases). Looked up from germline, CDR1 is MNHEY and CDR2 is SVGAGI. There are 15 residues in the CDR3. Trimming shortened V by 2 bases and J by 4 bases, and 11 bases separated the two germline ends. CDR3 sequence reads: CASSYTGVGTGELFF. The CDR3 nucleotides read TGTGCCAGCAGTTACACCGGGGTGGGCACCGGGGAGCTGTTTTTT.